A selection of T cell receptor beta chains follows, all from one sample in a study of response to subunit inactivated influenza vaccine. A single record per CDR3 protein comes from TCRdb applying MiXCR to the RT-PCR reads. The top ten clones hold around 2.8% of a sample with roughly 500,000 distinct CDR3 sequences, approximately 24% of them seen once. This sample also appeared in a second study, on T cells expressing NK-cell markers.

The sequences come from CD4+ T cells sorted from PBMCs, collected approximately 12 days after vaccination. Receptor source: a man aged 45 to 65 who received an inactivated influenza vaccine. Each CDR3 is given with its conserved first and last residue. Fields, in order: clone size, D gene, J gene, V gene, CDR3 DNA, CDR3 protein. A D gene is named only where the DNA matches it firmly. Rows may omit the clone size; those that give it use once, few, many or a size class.

>NA|NA|TRBJ2-1|TRBV12-3/TRBV12-4
TGTGCCAGCAGTTTTCGACTGGGAAGCTCCTACAATGAGCAGTTCTTC
CASSFRLGSSYNEQFF
>few|NA|TRBJ2-5|TRBV20-1
TGCAGTGCTAGTCTATTTTCCCAAGAGACCCAGTACTTC
CSASLFSQETQYF
>many|NA|TRBJ1-2|TRBV7-9
TGTGCCAGCAGCTTGTCGGACAGCTATGGCTACACCTTC
CASSLSDSYGYTF
>NA|NA|TRBJ1-1|TRBV7-2
TGTGCCACGGGGACCCCGAACACTGAAGCTTTCTTT
CATGTPNTEAFF
>many|NA|TRBJ2-5|TRBV3-1
TGTGCCAGCAGCCAAGAAATTACCCAGTACTTC
CASSQEITQYF
>NA|TRBD1|TRBJ1-6|TRBV3-1
TGTGCCAGCAGCCACTCAGGGGGGAATTCACCCCTCCACTTT
CASSHSGGNSPLHF
>few|NA|TRBJ2-2|TRBV5-1
TGCGCCAGCAGCCCAGGGACGGCCACCGGGGAGCTGTTTTTT
CASSPGTATGELFF
>NA|NA|TRBJ2-1|TRBV7-2
TGTGCCAGCAGCTTATTTCTACTAGAGGGCGTTGAGCAGTTCTTC
CASSLFLLEGVEQFF
>many|NA|TRBJ2-1|TRBV7-9
TGTGCCAGCAGCTTAGCAGCGGCCAATGAGCAGTTCTTC
CASSLAAANEQFF
>NA|TRBD2|TRBJ2-1|TRBV19
TGTGCCAGTAGTATGATAGCGGGAGCCACCGGGTATGAGCAGTTCTTC
CASSMIAGATGYEQFF
>NA|NA|TRBJ2-3|TRBV29-1
TGCAGCGCGGGGGGCAACACAGATACGCAGTATTTT
CSAGGNTDTQYF
>few|TRBD1|TRBJ2-1|TRBV5-1
TGCGCCAGCACCACAGGGGGCTCCTACAATGAGCAGTTCTTC
CASTTGGSYNEQFF
>NA|NA|TRBJ1-3|TRBV20-1
TGCAGTGCTAGGTTCGGCGGTTCCTCTGGAAACACCATATATTTT
CSARFGGSSGNTIYF
>NA|NA|TRBJ1-2|TRBV28
TGTGCCAGCAGCTACTCGGTAATCTATGGCTACACCTTC
CASSYSVIYGYTF
>NA|TRBD1|TRBJ2-5|TRBV28
TGTGCCAGCAGTTTAGTCGGGACAGGGGTTCAAGAGACCCAGTACTTC
CASSLVGTGVQETQYF
>NA|NA|TRBJ2-2|TRBV6-1
TGTGCCAGCATCTCCAGCGGAGTTGGCACCGGGGAGCTGTTTTTT
CASISSGVGTGELFF
>NA|NA|TRBJ1-2|TRBV5-5
TGTGCCAGCAGCTGGACCGAGAGGACAGCCAACTATGGCTACACCTTC
CASSWTERTANYGYTF
>NA|TRBD1|TRBJ2-6|TRBV6-1
TGTGCCAGCAGAAAGGACAGGCTTCGAATCTCTGGGGCCAACGTCCTGACTTTC
CASRKDRLRISGANVLTF
>few|TRBD2|TRBJ2-3|TRBV20-1
TGCAGTGCTAGACGAACCCCCACTAGCGGGGGGGCCGCAGATACGCAGTATTTT
CSARRTPTSGGAADTQYF
>few|NA|TRBJ2-7|TRBV6-5
TGTGCCAGCAGTTATTTCGTAGCTGGGGCAACAAGGGCCTACGAGCAGTACTTC
CASSYFVAGATRAYEQYF
>NA|NA|TRBJ2-7|TRBV20-1
TGCAGTGCTACCGCCAGGGCACCCTACGAGCAGTACTTC
CSATARAPYEQYF
>NA|TRBD1|TRBJ1-1|TRBV18
TGTGCCAGCTCACAAACAGGGGGCAACACTGAAGCTTTCTTT
CASSQTGGNTEAFF
>many|TRBD2|TRBJ2-5|TRBV10-3
TGTGCCATCAGCGCGGGAGAGGAGACCCAGTACTTC
CAISAGEETQYF
>NA|NA|TRBJ2-1|TRBV3-1
TGTGCCAGCAGCGACAGATTCAATGAGCAGTTCTTC
CASSDRFNEQFF
>few|NA|TRBJ1-5|TRBV4-1
TGCGCCAGCAGCCAAGTTGGGACACTGAATCAGCCCCAGCATTTT
CASSQVGTLNQPQHF
>NA|TRBD1|TRBJ2-5|TRBV25-1
TGTGCCAGCAGTGTAACAGGGGGCTCCGGGACCCAGTACTTC
CASSVTGGSGTQYF
>NA|NA|TRBJ2-7|TRBV14
TGTGCCAGCAGCCGACAAGTTCTCGACGAGCAGTACTTC
CASSRQVLDEQYF
>few|NA|TRBJ2-1|TRBV6-2/TRBV6-3
TGTGCCAGCAGTTACGTTTTGCGGGGCCGCCTCCACAATGAGCAGTTCTTC
CASSYVLRGRLHNEQFF
>few|NA|TRBJ2-1|TRBV4-3
TGCGCCAGCAGCCTCCGGGCGGGCTACAATGAGCAGTTCTTC
CASSLRAGYNEQFF
>NA|NA|TRBJ1-3|TRBV7-2
TGTGCCAGCAGCTCGGGGGCTTTCTCTGGAAACACCATATATTTT
CASSSGAFSGNTIYF
>NA|NA|TRBJ2-1|TRBV12-3/TRBV12-4
TGTGCCAGCAGCTTCCTTACTGGAGAGCAGTTCTTC
CASSFLTGEQFF
>few|NA|TRBJ2-1|TRBV12-3/TRBV12-4
TGTGCCAGCAGTTTGAGGCCTAGTGGTAGCAATGAGCAGTTCTTC
CASSLRPSGSNEQFF
>NA|NA|TRBJ1-3|TRBV27
TGTGCCAGCAGTGTCACAGGTTTCCCCTCTGGAAACACCATATATTTT
CASSVTGFPSGNTIYF
>many|TRBD1|TRBJ1-2|TRBV11-1
TGTGCCAGCAGCCCGACAGGGGACTATGGCTACACCTTC
CASSPTGDYGYTF
>NA|TRBD1|TRBJ2-7|TRBV5-1
TGCGCCAGCAGCTTACGACAGGGGGCCGTTGACTACGAGCAGTACTTC
CASSLRQGAVDYEQYF
>few|NA|TRBJ2-4|TRBV28
TGTGCCAGCAGTTCGGCAGGGATAGACATTCAGTACTTC
CASSSAGIDIQYF
>few|TRBD1|TRBJ2-4|TRBV29-1
TGCAGCGTTTCTACAGGGGCAAGAAACATTCAGTACTTC
CSVSTGARNIQYF
>NA|TRBD1|TRBJ1-4|TRBV3-1
TGTGCCAGCAGCCAAAGACAGGGTAGAGAAAAACTGTTTTTT
CASSQRQGREKLFF
>NA|TRBD2|TRBJ2-7|TRBV20-1
TGCAGTCCGACTAGCGGGACTTCCTACGAGCAGTACTTC
CSPTSGTSYEQYF
>NA|NA|TRBJ2-5|TRBV6-1
TGTGCCAGCGTCGTTGGGAGGGGGTTCCAAGAGACCCAGTACTTC
CASVVGRGFQETQYF
>NA|TRBD2|TRBJ2-3|TRBV2
TGTGCCAGCATCCCGACTAGCGGGAGGGGTACGCAGTATTTT
CASIPTSGRGTQYF
>NA|NA|TRBJ1-5|TRBV6-1
TGTGCCAGCAGTGGAGGGACCGCGTCGGTGCGTCAGCCCCAGCATTTT
CASSGGTASVRQPQHF
>NA|TRBD2|TRBJ2-5|TRBV11-2
TGTGCCAGCAGCACACCGGCGGGAGGGATGGAGACCCAGTACTTC
CASSTPAGGMETQYF
>few|TRBD1|TRBJ2-7|TRBV6-1
TGTGCCAGCAGTCAGCGGACAGGGACGGACCTCGGCGAGCAGTACTTC
CASSQRTGTDLGEQYF
>many|NA|TRBJ1-1|TRBV5-1
TGCGCCAGCAGCCCCCTGGGCGAGAGTACAGAAGCTTTCTTT
CASSPLGESTEAFF
>NA|NA|TRBJ1-1|TRBV7-6
TGTGCCAGCAGCCCGACAAGGAAGAACACTGAAGCTTTCTTT
CASSPTRKNTEAFF
>NA|TRBD2|TRBJ2-3|TRBV20-1
TGCAGTGCTCTTAGACTAGCGGGGTACACAGATACGCAGTATTTT
CSALRLAGYTDTQYF
>few|TRBD1|TRBJ2-6|TRBV10-3
TGTGCCATCAGTGTACTCGACAGGGCTGGGGCCAACGTCCTGACTTTC
CAISVLDRAGANVLTF
>NA|NA|TRBJ2-5|TRBV29-1
TGCAGCGTTGCACTGGCGGGCCAAGAGACCCAGTACTTC
CSVALAGQETQYF
>few|NA|TRBJ2-6|TRBV15
TGTGCCACCAGCAGAGAGGCAGGGAACTCTGGGGCCAACGTCCTGACTTTC
CATSREAGNSGANVLTF
>NA|NA|TRBJ2-1|TRBV9
TGTGCCAGCAGCGTAGATACAGGAAACAATGAGCAGTTCTTC
CASSVDTGNNEQFF
>NA|NA|TRBJ2-5|TRBV18
TGTGCCAGCTCGCTCCGGGCGGGGACGAAAGAGACCCAGTACTTC
CASSLRAGTKETQYF
>few|NA|TRBJ2-1|TRBV5-1
TGCGCCAGCAGCTCGACCGGACAGCGGGTACTCACCAGCTACAATGAGCAGTTCTTC
CASSSTGQRVLTSYNEQFF
>NA|NA|TRBJ2-7|TRBV7-8
TGTGCCAGCAGCTTCCACAGGGAGTTCACCTACGAGCAGTACTTC
CASSFHREFTYEQYF